These 18 T cell receptor beta chains originate from one sample sequenced in a study of CD4 T cells in relation to SARS-CoV-2 and coronaviruses. Before the COVID-19 pandemic, during about 2011-2019, CD4+ T cells were taken from unexposed donors. Assay: immunoSEQ multiplex PCR; the TCRdb copy retains only in-frame clones and omits some. The sample lists around 69,000 clones; 85% to 95% were seen once. The sample consisted of naive CD4+ T cells from PBMCs. Subset noted: naive CD4+ T cells isolated by negative enrichment. These receptors came from a human donor in good health.

The J gene is TRBJ1-2, the V gene TRBV6-1; D perhaps matches TRBD1 (6 bases). Between the trimmed V and J ends, which lost 3 bases and 3 bases, there was a span of 17 bases. The CDR3 loop spans 16 amino acids. Germline CDR1 is MNHNS and CDR2 is SASEGT. The CDR3 DNA reads as TGTGCCAGCAGTGACGGGGGGCGGAGGGGGGACTATGGCTACACCTTC. Protein sequence: CASSDGGRRGDYGYTF.

The chain has TRBV5-8 and TRBJ2-5, with 10 bases fitting TRBD2. The CDR3 has 15 residues. The J segment lost 1 base and the V segment lost 5 bases, leaving 5 bases of the junction unmatched. CDR1 SGHTS and CDR2 YDEGEE come from the germline V gene. Here the CDR3 reads CASSFSGRPQETQYF. CDR3 in DNA: TGTGCCAGCAGTTTTAGCGGGAGGCCCCAAGAGACCCAGTACTTC.

The chain carries TRBV2 and TRBJ2-5, with D perhaps TRBD2 (6 bases). This CDR3 has 14 amino acids. CDR1 SNHLY and CDR2 FYNNEI come from the germline V gene. V lost 7 bases, J lost 1 base, and 13 bases lay in between. CDR3 DNA sequence: TGTGCCAGCACATTAAGGACTATCCAAGAGACCCAGTACTTC. The encoded protein is CASTLRTIQETQYF.

There are a few counts of this clone. CDR3: CASSSGTHNSGNTIYF. CDR3 nucleotides: TGTGCCAGCAGTTCCGGGACCCATAACTCTGGAAACACCATATATTTT. The V gene is TRBV28, the J gene TRBJ1-3, with D possibly being TRBD1 (5 bases). Trimming removed 4 bases from V and 0 bases from J, with 13 bases in between. This CDR3 is 16 amino acids long. Germline loops: CDR1 MDHEN, CDR2 SYDVKM.

This clone was picked up a small number of times. The chain combines TRBV29-1 with TRBJ2-2, with D unresolved. V dropped 3 bases and J dropped 2 bases, with 10 bases sitting between them. CDR1 is SQVTM and CDR2 is ANQGSEA in the germline V gene. This CDR3 spans 14 amino acids. The CDR3 loop is CSVDLGLNTGELFF. CDR3 sequence (DNA): TGCAGCGTTGATCTGGGCCTTAACACCGGGGAGCTGTTTTTT.

This chain uses TRBV6-6 with TRBJ1-5, with TRBD1 identical over 7 bases. The CDR3 contains 16 residues. J gave up 3 bases and V 2 bases, and 7 bases lay outside the gene matches. CDR1 and CDR2 from the germline V gene are MNHNY and SVGAGI (reference sequence). Written as DNA, the CDR3 is TGTGCCAGCAGTTACGGGACAGACTCTTACAATCAGCCCCAGCATTTT. Translated: CASSYGTDSYNQPQHF.

As DNA, the CDR3 is TGTGCCAGCAGCCAAGGAGACAGGATAATGAACACTGAAGCTTTCTTT. Protein sequence: CASSQGDRIMNTEAFF. The rearrangement uses TRBV14 and TRBJ1-1, with a tentative D call TRBD1 (6 bases). The germline gives CDR1 SGHDN, CDR2 FVKESK. The germline V and J ends were trimmed by 1 base and 0 bases, with 12 bases remaining between them. The CDR3 covers 16 residues.

The chain carries TRBV27 and TRBJ1-6; 7 nucleotides agree with TRBD1. V was pared by 4 bases and J by 3 bases, with 3 bases of the junction left unmatched. CDR1 is MNHEY and CDR2 is SMNVEV in the germline V gene (reference sequence). The CDR3 is 15 amino acids. The chain's CDR3 is CASSSRDSYNSPLHF. For the CDR3, the DNA is TGTGCCAGCAGTTCCCGGGACAGCTATAATTCACCCCTCCACTTT.

V gene TRBV27 combines with J gene TRBJ2-3; D perhaps matches TRBD2 (6 bases). Germline V gene data show CDR1 as MNHEY and CDR2 as SMNVEV (reference sequence). V lost 0 bases to trimming and J lost 2 bases, with 15 bases between them. The CDR3 sequence is 17 residues long. The CDR3 DNA reads TGTGCCAGCAGTTTATCGGTGGTCGGGAGTCCCACAGATACGCAGTATTTT. Its protein is CASSLSVVGSPTDTQYF.

The rearrangement joins TRBV7-2 to TRBJ2-3; the match to TRBD1 covers 7 bases. After removal of 4 bases from V and 7 bases from J, the junction contained 8 bases not matched to a gene. The V gene's germline CDR1 is SGHTA and CDR2 FQGNSA. CDR3 length: 14 amino acids. The CDR3 DNA reads TGTGCCAGCAGCTACCAGACAGGGCCAAATACGCAGTATTTT. Translated, it gives CASSYQTGPNTQYF.

This chain uses TRBV28 with TRBJ2-2, with 8 bases matching TRBD1. Germline V CDR1 and CDR2: MDHEN, SYDVKM. The CDR3 has 15 amino acids. The ends lost 8 bases at V and 7 bases at J; junction bases unmatched: 12. CDR3 coding DNA: TGTGCCAGCGGAACCCCAGGGGGCGCCAACGGGGAGCTGTTTTTT. This encodes CASGTPGGANGELFF.

The chain uses TRBV10-2 and TRBJ1-1, with D unresolved. Trimming pared 0 bases from V and 4 bases from J, leaving 15 bases between. There are 16 residues in the CDR3. Germline V gene lookup returns CDR1 WSHSY and CDR2 SAAADI. Here the CDR3 DNA reads TGCGCCAGCAGTGAGTCGTGGGTACGGGCAGTCACTGAAGCTTTCTTT. Its translation is CASSESWVRAVTEAFF.

This sequence joins TRBV18 and TRBJ2-5, with D uncertain. Between the trimmed V and J ends, which lost 5 bases and 4 bases, there was a span of 11 bases. The CDR3 sequence is 13 residues long. CDR1 KGHSH and CDR2 LQKENI come from the germline V gene. In DNA, the CDR3 is TGTGCCAGCTCAGCGGATATGGCAGAGACCCAGTACTTC. Translated: CASSADMAETQYF.

This clone appeared a few times. The J gene is TRBJ2-2, the V gene TRBV5-1; TRBD2 aligns across 8 bases. CDR3 length equals 15 residues. Germline V gene lookup returns CDR1 SGHRS and CDR2 YFSETQ. J lost 0 bases, V lost 4 bases, and 2 bases had no gene match. CDR3 nucleotide sequence: TGCGCCAGCAGCCCGACTAGCGCGAACACCGGGGAGCTGTTTTTT. It codes for CASSPTSANTGELFF.

The chain recombines TRBV30 with TRBJ1-1; TRBD1 is a possible D gene (6 bases). Germline V lookup: CDR1 GTSNPN, CDR2 SVGIG (reference sequence). This CDR3 is 14 amino acids long. Deletions cut 1 base from V and 5 bases from J, with 14 bases between. The CDR3, as DNA: TGTGCCTGGAGTGGGGGGGCGGGGAAGACTGAAGCTTTCTTT. Protein sequence: CAWSGGAGKTEAFF.

In this sample, this clone turned up a few times. This chain connects TRBV9 to TRBJ2-2; a weak D match, TRBD1 (6 bases). The CDR3 contains 18 residues. V shed 3 bases and J shed 0 bases, with 18 bases lying between them. Germline lookup yields CDR1 SGDLS and CDR2 YYNGEE. CDR3 in amino acids: CASSARQVPRANTGELFF. Written as DNA, the CDR3 is TGTGCCAGCAGCGCGCGACAGGTCCCAAGGGCGAACACCGGGGAGCTGTTTTTT.

The chain carries TRBV20-1 and TRBJ2-3; D call uncertain. Germline assignment: CDR1 DFQATT and CDR2 SNEGSKA (reference sequence). The length of the CDR3 is 11 residues. Between the trimmed V and J ends, which lost 6 bases and 3 bases, there was a span of 7 bases. In nucleotides, the CDR3 is TGCAGTGCCCTAGGGACAGATACGCAGTATTTT. Translating gives CSALGTDTQYF.

The chain has TRBV5-1 and TRBJ2-5, with D hard to call. The CDR3 has 12 amino acids. V lost 0 bases to trimming and J lost 7 bases, with 7 bases between them. The germline V gene has CDR1 SGHRS and CDR2 YFSETQ. CDR3 DNA: TGCGCCAGCAGCTTGGGAGATCGGACCCAGTACTTC. It specifies CASSLGDRTQYF.